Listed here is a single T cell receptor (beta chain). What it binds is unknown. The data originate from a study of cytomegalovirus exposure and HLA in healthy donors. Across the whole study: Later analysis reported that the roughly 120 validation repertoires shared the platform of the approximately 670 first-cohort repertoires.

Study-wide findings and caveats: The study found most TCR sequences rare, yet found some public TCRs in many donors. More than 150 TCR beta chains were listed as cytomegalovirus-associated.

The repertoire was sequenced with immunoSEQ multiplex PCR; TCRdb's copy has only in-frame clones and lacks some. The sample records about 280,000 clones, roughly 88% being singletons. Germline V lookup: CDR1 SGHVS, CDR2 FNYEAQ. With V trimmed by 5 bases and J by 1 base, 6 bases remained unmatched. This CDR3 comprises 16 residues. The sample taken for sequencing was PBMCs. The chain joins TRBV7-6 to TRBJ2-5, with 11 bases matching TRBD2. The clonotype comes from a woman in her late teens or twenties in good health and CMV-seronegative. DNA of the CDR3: TGTGCCAGCAGCACTGATAGCGGGAGGGCCCAAGAGACCCAGTACTTC. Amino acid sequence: CASSTDSGRAQETQYF. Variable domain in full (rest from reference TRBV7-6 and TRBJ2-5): GAGVSQSPRYKVTKRGQDVALRCDPISGHVSLYWYRQALGQGPEFLTYFNYEAQQDKSGLPNDRFSAERPEGSISTLTIQRTEQRDSAMYRCASSTDSGRAQETQYFGPGTRLLVL.